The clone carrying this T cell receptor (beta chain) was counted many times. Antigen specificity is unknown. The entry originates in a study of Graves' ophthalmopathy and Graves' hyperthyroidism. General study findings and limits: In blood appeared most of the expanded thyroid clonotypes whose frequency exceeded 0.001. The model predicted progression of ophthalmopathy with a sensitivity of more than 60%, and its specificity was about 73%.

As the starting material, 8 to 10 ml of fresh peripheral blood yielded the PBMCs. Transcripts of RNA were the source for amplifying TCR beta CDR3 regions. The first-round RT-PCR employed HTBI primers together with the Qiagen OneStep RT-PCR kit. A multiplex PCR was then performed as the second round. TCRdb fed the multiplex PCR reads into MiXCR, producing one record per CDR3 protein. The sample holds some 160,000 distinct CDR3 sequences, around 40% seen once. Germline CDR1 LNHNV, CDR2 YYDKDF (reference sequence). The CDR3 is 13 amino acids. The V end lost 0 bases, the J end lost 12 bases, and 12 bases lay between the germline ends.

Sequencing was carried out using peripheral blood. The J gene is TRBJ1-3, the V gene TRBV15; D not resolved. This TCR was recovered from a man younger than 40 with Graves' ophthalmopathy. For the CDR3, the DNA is TGTGCCACCAGCAGAGAGTACCGGACCCACATATATTTT. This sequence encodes CATSREYRTHIYF.